Sequencing of this T cell receptor beta chain was carried out in a study of shared clonotypes between healthy human individuals. With regard to this clone: Other DNA sequences in this sample translate to the same CDR3.

Assay: immunoSEQ multiplex PCR; the TCRdb copy retains only in-frame clones and omits some. The sample lists approximately 640,000 clones, 90% seen once, with about a third in the top ten. The CDR3 is 11 amino acids. The germline V gene encodes CDR1 SGHAT and CDR2 FQNNGV. Trimming took 5 bases from V and 6 from J, leaving 8 bases between them. The specimen was memory CD8+ T cells from PBMCs. Regarding subset: CD45RO+ cells pooled with CCR7-negative TemRA cells. This chain connects TRBV11-2 to TRBJ2-7; D ambiguous. This receptor was taken from a man between 18 and 29 years old in good health. Some clones in this sample may be carry-over from other donors' samples. The CDR3 is CASSQGPEQYF. The CDR3, as DNA: TGTGCCAGCAGCCAAGGACCCGAGCAGTACTTC. Full variable domain (outside the CDR3, taken from reference TRBV11-2 and TRBJ2-7): EAGVAQSPRYKIIEKRQSVAFWCNPISGHATLYWYQQILGQGPKLLIQFQNNGVVDDSQLPKDRFSAERLKGVDSTLKIQPAKLEDSAVYLCASSQGPEQYFGPGTRLTVT.